These 26 T cell receptor beta chains share one sample of origin, sequenced in a study of T-cell reconstitution after alpha-beta-depleted transplantation in children. Construction of the TCRbeta library involved unique molecular identifiers. Via MiXCR, TCRdb re-called the PCR reads, giving one row per CDR3 protein. The sample carries roughly 66,000 distinct CDR3 sequences, 4.9% recorded once. The sequenced sample was PBMCs, mostly from graft donor cells, obtained 180 days after TCRalphabeta/CD19-depleted stem cell transplant. These receptors were collected from a boy less than two years old who had a stem cell transplant for acute myeloid leukemia, so the T cells may come from the graft donor.

This clonotype was detected ten times or more. The DNA for the CDR3 is TGCAGCGTAAGGACAGCCCAAGAGACCCAGTACTTC. Amino acids: CSVRTAQETQYF. The gene calls are TRBV29-1 and TRBJ2-5; a possible D gene is TRBD1 (6 bases). The germline V gene encodes CDR1 SQVTM and CDR2 ANQGSEA. This CDR3 is built from 12 residues. The V end lost 6 bases, the J end lost 1 base, and 9 bases lay between the germline ends.

This clonotype was counted many times. The CDR3 coding sequence is TGTGCCAGCAGTGGTTCGAGCGGGGGGCGCACAGATACGCAGTATTTT. It translates to CASSGSSGGRTDTQYF. V gene TRBV2 combines with J gene TRBJ2-3, with 9 nucleotides matching TRBD2. The germline V gene has CDR1 SNHLY and CDR2 FYNNEI. The junction had 6 bases not matched to a gene; V was cut back by 4 bases and J by 1 base. This CDR3 contains 16 residues.

This clonotype has at least ten counts. The chain is built from TRBV5-5 and TRBJ2-2; TRBD2 might be the D (5 bases). The germline V gene has CDR1 SGHKS and CDR2 YYEKEE (reference sequence). V was pared by 9 bases and J by 7 bases, with 19 bases between. This CDR3 is 14 amino acids long. The CDR3 loop reads CATDPSSGVGELFF. The CDR3 region has the DNA TGTGCCACCGACCCCTCGTCCGGGGTCGGGGAGCTGTTTTTT.

This clonotype was observed at least ten times. V and J are TRBV20-1 and TRBJ1-4; maybe TRBD1 (6 bases). Germline V gene lookup returns CDR1 DFQATT and CDR2 SNEGSKA (reference sequence). The length of the CDR3 is 11 residues. V was trimmed by 4 bases and J by 7 bases, leaving 7 bases between them. CDR3 bases: TGCAGTGCTACGACAGGTGAAAAACTGTTTTTT. Translated: CSATTGEKLFF.

This clonotype was seen repeatedly, ten times or more. This sequence joins TRBV6-6 and TRBJ2-1, with no clear D. The CDR3 runs to 11 residues. V lost 10 bases and J lost 4, with 8 bases in between. Germline lookup yields CDR1 MNHNY and CDR2 SVGAGI (reference sequence). CDR3 nucleotides: TGTGCCACTACAGATTACAATGAGCAGTTCTTC. Translating it yields CATTDYNEQFF.

This clonotype showed up just a few times. Being one base from a much bigger clone, this may be a read error. This chain links TRBV20-1 with TRBJ2-4, with D perhaps matching TRBD2 (5 bases). Germline-derived CDR1 and CDR2 are DFQATT and SNEGSKA (reference sequence). The CDR3 totals 17 residues. The CDR3 reads CCAREGPRGQHKNIQYF. For the CDR3, the DNA is TGCTGTGCTAGAGAGGGCCCTCGAGGCCAACACAAAAACATTCAGTACTTC.

This clonotype was seen ten or more times. V usage is TRBV5-6 and J usage is TRBJ2-2; no clear D. Trimming removed 3 bases at V and 3 bases at J, with 12 bases between. From germline, CDR1 is SGHDT and CDR2 YYEEEE. The CDR3 totals 15 residues. DNA of the CDR3: TGTGCCAGCAGCTGGTCCCGGGCTTACACCGGGGAGCTGTTTTTT. This gives the protein CASSWSRAYTGELFF.

J is TRBJ1-5 and V is TRBV19, with D unresolved. This CDR3 spans 14 amino acids. V was shortened by 0 bases and J by 6 bases, with 9 bases between the two germline ends. CDR1 and CDR2 (germline): LNHDA, SQIVND (reference sequence). The CDR3 DNA reads as TGTGCCAGTAGTATAGATCGGACCGTTCAGCCCCAGCATTTT. It encodes CASSIDRTVQPQHF.

The chain carries TRBV7-9 and TRBJ1-1, with D possibly TRBD1 on 5 matching bases. Trimming took 6 bases from V and 4 from J, leaving 15 bases between them. Germline assignment: CDR1 SEHNR and CDR2 FQNEAQ (reference sequence). CDR3 length: 14 residues. The CDR3 region is CASSLSWGSTEAFF. For the CDR3, the DNA is TGTGCCAGCAGTCTCAGCTGGGGCTCCACTGAAGCTTTCTTT.

In this sample, this clonotype turned up many times. The gene calls are TRBV6-5 and TRBJ1-5, with a tentative D call TRBD1 (6 bases). Germline assignment: CDR1 MNHEY and CDR2 SVGAGI. The CDR3 consists of 13 residues. V gave up 4 bases and J gave up 5 bases, with 9 bases separating them. The CDR3 reads CASSSQGYQPQHF. CDR3 bases: TGTGCCAGCAGTTCACAGGGCTATCAGCCCCAGCATTTT.

This clonotype was counted at least ten times. The chain has TRBV5-1 and TRBJ2-3, with no clear D. This CDR3 spans 14 amino acids. Germline CDR1 SGHRS, CDR2 YFSETQ. V lost 4 bases, J lost 2 bases, and 11 bases lay in between. Here the CDR3 reads CASSPDLITDTQYF. The CDR3 DNA reads as TGCGCCAGCAGCCCGGACCTCATCACAGATACGCAGTATTTT.

This clonotype was detected ten times or more. The chain has TRBV4-3 and TRBJ2-1; D gene unclear. The germline V gene has CDR1 LGHNA and CDR2 YSLEER. The CDR3 totals 12 residues. V gave up 1 base and J gave up 6 bases, with 4 bases separating them. CDR3 sequence: CASSQVRNEQFF. CDR3 DNA: TGCGCCAGCAGCCAAGTTCGCAATGAGCAGTTCTTC.

This clonotype has at least ten counts. The chain has TRBV5-1 and TRBJ1-6, with D perhaps matching TRBD1 (6 bases). CDR3 length: 14 amino acids. The V gene lost 2 bases and the J gene lost 7 bases, with 10 bases spanning the gap. From germline, CDR1 is SGHRS and CDR2 YFSETQ. As DNA, the CDR3 is TGCGCCAGCAGCTTCGAGGGGGGGAATTCACCCCTCCACTTT. It is translated as CASSFEGGNSPLHF.

In this sample, this clonotype turned up many times. V and J are TRBV3-1 and TRBJ1-4; D is unresolved. This CDR3 has 14 residues. The ends were cut back, 0 bases at V and 7 bases at J, with 9 bases in the middle. CDR1 is LGHDT and CDR2 is YNNKEL in the germline V gene (reference sequence). DNA for the CDR3: TGTGCCAGCAGCCAAGATATCCGGAGTGAAAAACTGTTTTTT. The encoded protein is CASSQDIRSEKLFF.

This clonotype was counted many times. The rearrangement joins TRBV6-5 to TRBJ2-2, with TRBD1 matching 9 bases. Germline CDR1 MNHEY, CDR2 SVGAGI. The V gene end was trimmed by 6 bases and the J gene end by 5 bases; junction bases not matched to a gene: 7. The CDR3 is 15 amino acids. The CDR3 is CASRRGTGRTGELFF. CDR3 nucleotides: TGTGCCAGCAGACGAGGGACAGGGCGGACCGGGGAGCTGTTTTTT.

This clonotype was recorded many times. The genes are TRBV5-1 and TRBJ2-1, with TRBD2 identical over 9 bases. The CDR3 is 16 amino acids. The germline CDR1 and CDR2 sequences are SGHRS and YFSETQ. Losses at the gene ends were 3 bases for V and 6 bases for J; bases not matched to a gene: 10. As DNA, the CDR3 is TGCGCCAGCAGCTACCCGGGACTAGCAAGCGCCAATGAGCAGTTCTTC. It specifies CASSYPGLASANEQFF.

This clonotype occurred many times. This chain joins TRBV14 and TRBJ2-3, with a tentative D call TRBD2 (5 bases). Looked up from germline, CDR1 is SGHDN and CDR2 is FVKESK. There are 12 residues in the CDR3. V lost 0 bases, J lost 8 bases, and 6 bases lay in between. The CDR3 coding sequence is TGTGCCAGCAGCCAAGATCGGGGTACGCAGTATTTT. Translation gives CASSQDRGTQYF.

Only a few counts were recorded for this clonotype. The chain employs TRBV6-1 and TRBJ1-1; TRBD1 aligns across 8 bases. Unmatched junction bases numbered 6, after V lost 4 bases and J lost 5 bases. This CDR3 spans 14 amino acids. The V gene's germline CDR1 is MNHNS and CDR2 SASEGT. The CDR3 here is CASSVQGAGTEAFF. DNA for the CDR3: TGTGCCAGCAGTGTCCAGGGGGCAGGGACTGAAGCTTTCTTT.

This clonotype occurred many times. The rearrangement links TRBV6-2 or TRBV6-3 to TRBJ2-1, with D perhaps being TRBD1 or TRBD2 (5 bases each). Germline loops: CDR1 MNHEY, CDR2 SVGEGT. The ends were cut back, 6 bases at V and 9 bases at J, with 18 bases in the middle. The CDR3 has 14 amino acids. CDR3 in amino acids: CASRRIGAFGEQFF. Here the CDR3 DNA reads TGTGCCAGCAGGCGGATCGGGGCCTTCGGTGAGCAGTTCTTC.

The chain couples TRBV12-3 or TRBV12-4 to TRBJ1-2, with D possibly TRBD1 on 6 matching bases. V lost 5 bases and J 3 bases, leaving 25 bases between the germline ends. The CDR3 runs 18 residues. The CDR3 DNA is TGTGCCAGCAGTCTAACCGGGACACGGTCAACCCGCGACTATGGCTACACCTTC. This translates into CASSLTGTRSTRDYGYTF.

This clonotype has ten or more counts. The rearrangement links TRBV12-3 or TRBV12-4 to TRBJ2-5, with D unresolved. V was trimmed by 6 bases and J by 1 base, leaving 15 bases between them. The CDR3 spans 15 residues. The CDR3 here is CASSTGPPPQETQYF. DNA for the CDR3: TGTGCCAGCAGCACCGGGCCCCCGCCCCAAGAGACCCAGTACTTC.

This clonotype was counted many times. The chain joins TRBV11-2 to TRBJ2-5; the D gene could be TRBD1 or TRBD2 (6 bases each). The CDR3 runs 14 residues. The germline V gene has CDR1 SGHAT and CDR2 FQNNGV. Trimming cost V 4 bases and J 7 bases, with 16 bases left between them. The CDR3 coding sequence is TGTGCCAGCAGCTCGGGGGCGCTGCGTGTGACCCAGTACTTC. As protein: CASSSGALRVTQYF.

This clonotype was seen at least ten times. The gene calls are TRBV4-3 and TRBJ2-6; weak D call: TRBD1 (5 bases). Germline V gene data show CDR1 as LGHNA and CDR2 as YSLEER. This CDR3 region has 17 residues. V was shortened by 0 bases and J by 2 bases, with 11 bases between the two germline ends. The CDR3 DNA follows: TGCGCCAGCAGCCAAGATCCCCAGGGCCCTGGGGCCAACGTCCTGACTTTC. Translation gives CASSQDPQGPGANVLTF.

Ten or more counts support this clonotype. The chain recombines TRBV28 with TRBJ1-5, with D tentatively TRBD1 (5 bases). The CDR3 is 15 residues long. Trimming removed 3 bases at V and 6 bases at J, with 15 bases between. The V gene's germline CDR1 is MDHEN and CDR2 SYDVKM. DNA of the CDR3: TGTGCCAGCAGTTTGATCGATCGACAGAGTCAGCCCCAGCATTTT. Translated: CASSLIDRQSQPQHF.

In its sample, this clonotype was seen many times. J is TRBJ2-7 and V is TRBV10-3; 9 nucleotides line up with TRBD1. The CDR3 loop spans 14 amino acids. Germline CDR1 reads ENHRY; CDR2 reads SYGVKD. After removal of 8 bases from V and 5 bases from J, the junction contained 10 bases not matched to a gene. The CDR3 DNA follows: TGTGCCATCCGAGGGGACAGGGAAATTAACGAGCAGTACTTC. This encodes CAIRGDREINEQYF.

This clonotype was detected many times. The chain employs TRBV3-1 and TRBJ2-5, with 7 nucleotides matching TRBD1. Germline CDR1 and CDR2: LGHDT and YNNKEL (reference sequence). V lost 3 bases to trimming and J lost 5 bases; unmatched junction nucleotides: 6. This CDR3 is built from 14 residues. CDR3 in DNA: TGTGCCAGCAGCCACCGACAGGGATGGGAGACCCAGTACTTC. Its translation is CASSHRQGWETQYF.